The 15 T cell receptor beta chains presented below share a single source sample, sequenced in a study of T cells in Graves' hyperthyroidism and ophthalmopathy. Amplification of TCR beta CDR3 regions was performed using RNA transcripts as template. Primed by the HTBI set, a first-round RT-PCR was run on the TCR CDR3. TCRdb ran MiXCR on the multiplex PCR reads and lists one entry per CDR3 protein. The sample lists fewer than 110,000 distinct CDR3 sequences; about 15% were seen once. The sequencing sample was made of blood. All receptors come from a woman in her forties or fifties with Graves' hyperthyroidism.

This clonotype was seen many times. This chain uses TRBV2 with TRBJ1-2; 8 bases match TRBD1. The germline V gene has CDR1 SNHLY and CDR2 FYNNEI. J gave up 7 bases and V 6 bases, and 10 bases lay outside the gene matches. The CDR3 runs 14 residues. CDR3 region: CASRIAQGAPGYTF. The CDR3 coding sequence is TGTGCCAGCAGAATTGCCCAGGGGGCCCCTGGCTACACCTTC.

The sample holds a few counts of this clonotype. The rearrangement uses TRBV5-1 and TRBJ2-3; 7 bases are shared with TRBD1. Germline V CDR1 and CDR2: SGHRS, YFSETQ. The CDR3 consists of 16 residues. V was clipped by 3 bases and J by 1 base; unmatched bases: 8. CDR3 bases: TGCGCCAGCAGCTCCGGGGAGAGGGGGCGCACAGATACGCAGTATTTT. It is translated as CASSSGERGRTDTQYF.

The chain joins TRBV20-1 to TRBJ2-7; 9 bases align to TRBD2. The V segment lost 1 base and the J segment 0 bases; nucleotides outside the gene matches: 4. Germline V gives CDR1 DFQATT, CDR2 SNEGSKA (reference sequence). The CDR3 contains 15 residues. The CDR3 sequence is CSARAASGASYEQYF. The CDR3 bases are TGCAGTGCTAGAGCCGCTAGCGGGGCCTCCTACGAGCAGTACTTC.

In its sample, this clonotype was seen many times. The CDR3 bases are TGTGCCAGCAGACTTGGGACAGTCTATGGCTACACCTTC. This gives the protein CASRLGTVYGYTF. V and J are TRBV28 and TRBJ1-2, with TRBD1 matching 7 bases. With V trimmed by 6 bases and J by 4 bases, 5 bases remained unmatched. The germline V gene has CDR1 MDHEN and CDR2 SYDVKM. This CDR3 spans 13 amino acids.

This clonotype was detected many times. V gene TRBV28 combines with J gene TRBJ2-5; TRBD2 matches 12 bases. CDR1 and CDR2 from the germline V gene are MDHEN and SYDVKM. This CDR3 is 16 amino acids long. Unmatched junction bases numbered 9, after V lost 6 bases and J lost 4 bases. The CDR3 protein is CASRPEPGLAGETQYF. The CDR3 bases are TGTGCCAGCAGACCTGAACCGGGACTAGCGGGAGAGACCCAGTACTTC.

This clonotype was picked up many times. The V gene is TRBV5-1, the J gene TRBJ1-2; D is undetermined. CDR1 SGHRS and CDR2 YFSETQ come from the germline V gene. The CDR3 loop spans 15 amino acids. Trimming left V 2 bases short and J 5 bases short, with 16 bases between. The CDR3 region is CASSFFVTNEYGYTF. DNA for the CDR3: TGCGCCAGCAGCTTTTTCGTTACGAACGAATATGGCTACACCTTC. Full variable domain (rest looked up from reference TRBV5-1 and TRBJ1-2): KAGVTQTPRYLIKTRGQQVTLSCSPISGHRSVSWYQQTPGQGLQFLFEYFSETQRNKGNFPGRFSGRQFSNSRSEMNVSTLELGDSALYLCASSFFVTNEYGYTFGSGTRLTVV.

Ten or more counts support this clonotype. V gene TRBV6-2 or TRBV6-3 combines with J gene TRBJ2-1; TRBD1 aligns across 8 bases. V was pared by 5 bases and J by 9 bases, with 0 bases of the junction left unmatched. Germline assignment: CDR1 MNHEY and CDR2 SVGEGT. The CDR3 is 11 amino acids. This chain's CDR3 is CASSTGGEQFF. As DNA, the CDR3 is TGTGCCAGCAGTACAGGGGGTGAGCAGTTCTTC.

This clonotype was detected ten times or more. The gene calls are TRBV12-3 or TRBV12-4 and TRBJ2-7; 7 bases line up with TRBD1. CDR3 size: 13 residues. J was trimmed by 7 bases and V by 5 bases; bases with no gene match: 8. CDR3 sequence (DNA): TGTGCCAGCAGTCGACAGGGCGGTCGGGAGCAGTACGTC. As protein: CASSRQGGREQYV.

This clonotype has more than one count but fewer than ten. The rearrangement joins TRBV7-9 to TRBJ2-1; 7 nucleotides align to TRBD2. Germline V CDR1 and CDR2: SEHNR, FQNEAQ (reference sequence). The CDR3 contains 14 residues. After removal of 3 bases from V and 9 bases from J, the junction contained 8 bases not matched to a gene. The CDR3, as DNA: TGTGCCAGCAGCTTTTCCCCCCTAGCGGCTGAGCAGTTCTTC. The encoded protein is CASSFSPLAAEQFF.

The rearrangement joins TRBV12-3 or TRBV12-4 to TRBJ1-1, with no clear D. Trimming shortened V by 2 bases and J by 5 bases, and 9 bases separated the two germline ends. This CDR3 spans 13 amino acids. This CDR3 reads CASSLLSGTEAFF. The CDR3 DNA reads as TGTGCCAGCAGTTTACTATCAGGTACTGAAGCTTTCTTT.

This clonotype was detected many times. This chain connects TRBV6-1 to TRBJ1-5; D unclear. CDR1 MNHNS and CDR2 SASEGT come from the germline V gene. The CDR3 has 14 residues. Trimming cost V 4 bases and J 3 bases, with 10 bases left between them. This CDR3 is CASSGSALNQPQHF. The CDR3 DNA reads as TGTGCCAGCAGTGGCTCAGCCCTCAATCAGCCCCAGCATTTT.

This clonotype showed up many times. CDR3 amino acids: CASSMRGRGDEAFF. For the CDR3, the DNA is TGTGCCAGTAGTATGCGGGGGCGAGGGGATGAAGCTTTCTTT. The chain recombines TRBV19 with TRBJ1-1, with D tentatively TRBD1 (6 bases). Deletions cut 3 bases from V and 7 bases from J, with 15 bases between. There are 14 residues in the CDR3. Germline loops: CDR1 LNHDA, CDR2 SQIVND (reference sequence).

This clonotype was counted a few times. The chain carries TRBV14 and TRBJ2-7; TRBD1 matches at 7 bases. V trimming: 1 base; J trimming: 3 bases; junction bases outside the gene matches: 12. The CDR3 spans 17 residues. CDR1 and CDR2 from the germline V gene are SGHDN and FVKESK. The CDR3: CASSQGPTGMAVYEQYV. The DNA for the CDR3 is TGTGCCAGCAGCCAAGGCCCGACAGGGATGGCGGTCTACGAGCAGTACGTC.

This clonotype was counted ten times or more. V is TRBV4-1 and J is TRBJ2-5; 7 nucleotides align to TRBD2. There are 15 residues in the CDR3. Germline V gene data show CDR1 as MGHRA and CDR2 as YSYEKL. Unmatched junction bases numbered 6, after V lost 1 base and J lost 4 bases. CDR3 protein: CASSQVLIAGETQYF. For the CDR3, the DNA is TGCGCCAGCAGCCAAGTGTTGATAGCGGGAGAGACCCAGTACTTC.

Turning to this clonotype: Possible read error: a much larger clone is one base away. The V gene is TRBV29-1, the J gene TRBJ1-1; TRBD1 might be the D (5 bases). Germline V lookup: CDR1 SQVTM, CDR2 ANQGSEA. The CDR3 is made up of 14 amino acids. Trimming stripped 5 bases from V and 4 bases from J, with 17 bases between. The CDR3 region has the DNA TGCAGCGTTTTCCCCAGGGTCTCGAGCACTGAAGCTTTCTTT. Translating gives CSVFPRVSSTEAFF.